These 7 T cell receptor beta chains were all obtained from the same sample, sequenced in a study of STAT3 mutations in large granular lymphocyte leukemia. Clones were read by immunoSEQ multiplex PCR, and TCRdb kept only the in-frame ones, dropping some. The data show 30,000 to 40,000 clones, with approximately 86% seen just once and roughly 13% held by the top ten. Study conclusions and caveats: Every T-cell large granular lymphocyte leukemia patient had at least one immunodominant TCR beta clonotype.

These receptors have no identified antigens. Sequencing input: peripheral blood mononuclear cells. The receptor source for this set is a man aged 60-69 years with T-cell large granular lymphocyte leukemia. Some clones in this sample may be carry-over from other donors' samples.

The chain joins TRBV5-8 to TRBJ1-5; D not certain. CDR1 is SGHTS, CDR2 YDEGEE, per germline. V lost 4 bases and J lost 7, with 12 bases in between. The CDR3 is 13 residues long. This CDR3 reads CASSPSPGQPQHF. CDR3 DNA sequence: TGTGCCAGCAGCCCATCGCCGGGACAGCCCCAGCATTTT.

This CDR3 is CASSLYGGLIEAFF. The DNA for the CDR3 is TGTGCCAGCAGCTTGTATGGGGGGTTAATTGAAGCTTTCTTT. The V call is TRBV5-6, the J call TRBJ1-1; weak D call: TRBD1 (5 bases). Per germline, CDR1 SGHDT and CDR2 YYEEEE. Trimming left V 1 base short and J 7 bases short, with 14 bases between. This CDR3 is 14 amino acids long.

This chain uses TRBV7-2 with TRBJ2-3; TRBD2 agrees at 10 bases. This CDR3 contains 17 residues. With V trimmed by 4 bases and J by 8 bases, 15 bases remained unmatched. CDR1 and CDR2 (germline): SGHTA, FQGNSA. CDR3 region: CASSSTASGGKGGTQYF. CDR3 bases: TGTGCCAGCAGCTCCACTGCTAGCGGGGGAAAGGGAGGTACGCAGTATTTT.

This chain links TRBV11-2 with TRBJ2-7; the D gene is possibly TRBD2 (7 bases). Germline CDR1 and CDR2: SGHAT and FQNNGV. Trimming shortened V by 3 bases and J by 6 bases, and 9 bases separated the two germline ends. The CDR3 runs 12 residues. The CDR3 here is CASSFGGAEQYF. CDR3 coding DNA: TGTGCCAGCAGCTTTGGGGGGGCCGAGCAGTACTTC.

The CDR3 DNA follows: TGTGCCAGCAGTGAATTGAGTAGCTCCTATAATTCACCCCTCCACTTT. Encoded protein: CASSELSSSYNSPLHF. V usage is TRBV25-1 and J usage is TRBJ1-6; the D is unclear. The CDR3 is made up of 16 amino acids. CDR1 and CDR2 (germline): MGHDK, SYGVNS. V lost 1 base, J lost 0 bases, and 7 bases lay in between.

V gene TRBV5-1 combines with J gene TRBJ2-7; D possibly matches TRBD1 or TRBD2 (5 bases each). The V end lost 0 bases, the J end lost 6 bases, and 10 bases lay between the germline ends. CDR1 and CDR2 from the germline V gene are SGHRS and YFSETQ. The CDR3 length is 13 residues. In nucleotides, the CDR3 is TGCGCCAGCAGCTTGGCCGGGGCGGCCGAGCAGTACTTC. Its protein is CASSLAGAAEQYF.

This chain joins TRBV2 and TRBJ2-7; TRBD1 is a possible D gene (6 bases). Trimming cost V 7 bases and J 3 bases, with 13 bases left between them. The CDR3 has 13 amino acids. Per germline, CDR1 SNHLY and CDR2 FYNNEI. CDR3 nucleotide sequence: TGTGCCAGCACCAGACAGGTAAACTACGAGCAGTACTTC. Its protein product is CASTRQVNYEQYF.